This TCR beta chain was sequenced during a study of molecular identifiers for immune sequencing clone quantification. This clonotype came up many times. Its antigen remains unknown. TCRdb re-called the PCR reads with MiXCR, one entry per CDR3 protein. The sample yields hundreds of thousands of distinct CDR3 sequences, about 25% seen once. Study-level findings and limits: Should identical TCR molecules share a barcode, the sizes of highly expanded clones could be underestimated.

Construction of naive CD8 libraries employed about 19,000 to 1,000,000 sorted cells together with 10%, 30% or 50% RNA. Sorting captured naive CD8 T cells as CD8+CD4-CCR7+CD45RA+. Trimming removed 0 bases at V and 0 bases at J, with 15 bases between. The CDR3 runs to 18 residues. Germline CDR1 SGDLS, CDR2 YYNGEE. The V gene is TRBV9, the J gene TRBJ2-2, with D possibly being TRBD2 (5 bases). The TCR sequence derives from a human donor in good health. Some libraries in this study had Jurkat cell RNA spiked in. Material: naive CD8+ T cells from blood, with Jurkat cell RNA spiked in. The subset was: FACS-sorted CD8+CD4-CCR7+CD45RA+ naive T cells. The CDR3 sequence: CASSVAGGPFANTGELFF. Written as DNA, the CDR3 is TGTGCCAGCAGCGTAGCCGGAGGTCCCTTCGCGAACACCGGGGAGCTGTTTTTT. Combining the CDR3 with reference TRBV9 and TRBJ2-2 gives the whole variable domain DSGVTQTPKHLITATGQRVTLRCSPRSGDLSVYWYQQSLDQGLQFLIQYYNGEERAKGNILERFSAQQFPDLHSELNLSSLELGDSALYFCASSVAGGPFANTGELFFGEGSRLTVL.